This paragraph reports one TCR beta chain. Its antigen is unidentified. This sample stems from a study of T cell repertoires in cytomegalovirus infection. Background on the study: Evidence of both CMV infection and a matching HLA type came from public TCR beta signatures.

Via MiXCR, TCRdb re-called the reads, giving one row per CDR3 protein. This table has about 700,000 distinct CDR3 sequences, roughly 33% appearing once. Whole-study findings and limits: Clonotype analysis showed dominance of the ex vivo response by HLA-C-restricted CMV-specific TCR beta clonotypes.

The length of the CDR3 is 14 residues. V lost 0 bases and J lost 6, with 11 bases in between. Germline loops: CDR1 DFQATT, CDR2 SNEGSKA (reference sequence). This clonotype was sampled from a human donor in good health (CMV status not recorded). Some clones in this sample may be carry-over from other donors' samples. Sequences were derived from cultured PBMCs, sampled from culture after CMV antigen stimulation. This chain uses TRBV20-1 with TRBJ1-4; D not certain. The CDR3 loop is CSARDTGIDEKLFF. DNA of the CDR3: TGCAGTGCTAGAGATACGGGGATTGATGAAAAACTGTTTTTT.